One sample yielded the 11 T cell receptor beta chains listed below, sequenced in a study of cytomegalovirus exposure and HLA in healthy donors. The method was immunoSEQ multiplex PCR; TCRdb's version includes in-frame clones alone and lacks a portion of them. The table lists 52,000 or so clones, 89% of them singletons. The source material was PBMCs. Every receptor here comes from a woman aged 18-35 years in good health and CMV-seronegative.

The chain has TRBV6-5 and TRBJ1-5; 8 bases are a match to TRBD1. The germline gives CDR1 MNHEY, CDR2 SVGAGI. The CDR3 has 14 amino acids. V shed 5 bases, J shed 4 bases, and the junction held 4 bases outside the gene matches. CDR3 amino acids: CASSSRDRNQPQHF. In DNA, the CDR3 is TGTGCCAGCAGTAGCCGGGACAGGAATCAGCCCCAGCATTTT.

The CDR3 DNA reads TGTGCCAGTAGTATCAGGCTAGCAAGCTACGAGCAGTACTTC. Its protein product is CASSIRLASYEQYF. This chain connects TRBV19 to TRBJ2-7; D may be TRBD2 (5 bases). The CDR3 is 14 residues long. V was shortened by 3 bases and J by 3 bases, with 12 bases between the two germline ends. From germline, CDR1 is LNHDA and CDR2 SQIVND (reference sequence). The full variable domain, rest sourced from reference TRBV19 and TRBJ2-7, is DGGITQSPKYLFRKEGQNVTLSCEQNLNHDAMYWYRQDPGQGLRLIYYSQIVNDFQKGDIAEGYSVSREKKESFPLTVTSAQKNPTAFYLCASSIRLASYEQYFGPGTRLTVT.

The chain uses TRBV6-5 and TRBJ2-2; the D is unclear. V lost 8 bases and J 3 bases, leaving 4 bases between the germline ends. The CDR3 is made up of 11 amino acids. Germline V gives CDR1 MNHEY, CDR2 SVGAGI. In DNA, the CDR3 is TGTGCCAGCCTCTACACCGGGGAGCTGTTTTTT. Its translation is CASLYTGELFF.

The chain has TRBV6-5 and TRBJ1-2; TRBD1 aligns across 7 bases. Trimming took 6 bases from V and 8 from J; bases not matched to a gene: 9. The CDR3 sequence is 13 residues long. CDR1 is MNHEY and CDR2 is SVGAGI in the germline V gene. The CDR3 loop reads CASSPEGAGGYTF. CDR3 DNA sequence: TGTGCCAGCAGCCCCGAGGGGGCGGGGGGCTACACCTTC.

On this clone itself: The sample has other DNA sequences that encode this CDR3 too. The rearrangement links TRBV7-9 to TRBJ2-1; 12 bases line up with TRBD2. There are 16 residues in the CDR3. Germline values: CDR1 SEHNR, CDR2 FQNEAQ (reference sequence). Losses at the gene ends were 4 bases for V and 8 bases for J; bases not matched to a gene: 9. The CDR3, as DNA: TGTGCCAGCAGCTCGCGACTAGCGGGAGTCGAGGATGAGCAGTTCTTC. It encodes CASSSRLAGVEDEQFF.

This clone has a single count. CDR3 coding DNA: TGTGCCAGCAGCTTAGAGGTGGGTGGGAGCTCCTACAATGAGCAGTTCTTC. This translates into CASSLEVGGSSYNEQFF. This sequence joins TRBV11-2 and TRBJ2-1, with D possibly matching TRBD2 (5 bases). The CDR3 contains 17 residues. Germline V gene data show CDR1 as SGHAT and CDR2 as FQNNGV. V lost 0 bases and J lost 0, with 12 bases in between.

J is TRBJ2-3 and V is TRBV10-1; TRBD2 agrees at 8 bases. The J segment lost 2 bases and the V segment lost 6 bases, leaving 7 bases of the junction unmatched. CDR1 and CDR2 (germline): WNHNN, SYGVQD (reference sequence). The CDR3 runs to 15 residues. The CDR3: CASREPTSDTDTQYF. The DNA of the CDR3 is TGCGCCAGCAGGGAACCGACTAGCGACACAGATACGCAGTATTTT.

J is TRBJ1-5 and V is TRBV7-9; 8 bases map to TRBD1. The V gene's germline CDR1 is SEHNR and CDR2 FQNEAQ (reference sequence). Unmatched junction bases numbered 14, after V lost 5 bases and J lost 2 bases. The CDR3 consists of 18 residues. DNA of the CDR3: TGTGCCAGCAGCAAGGGGGGACAGGCCCTTGACGGCAATCAGCCCCAGCATTTT. Amino acids: CASSKGGQALDGNQPQHF.

The chain employs TRBV5-6 and TRBJ1-5; 10 nucleotides agree with TRBD1. Germline V gene data show CDR1 as SGHDT and CDR2 as YYEEEE. The CDR3 loop spans 14 amino acids. V trimming: 2 bases; J trimming: 13 bases; junction bases outside the gene matches: 9. The CDR3 bases are TGTGCCAGCAGCTTCGGACAGGGGGTGGTTGGGCAGCATTTT. This sequence encodes CASSFGQGVVGQHF.

This rearrangement joins TRBV11-2 to TRBJ2-7, with 8 bases identical to TRBD2. CDR1 SGHAT and CDR2 FQNNGV come from the germline V gene. The CDR3 is 16 residues long. Germline trimming cut 5 bases from V and 0 bases from J; bases unmatched to any gene: 9. The chain's CDR3 is CASSRLRGRSSYEQYF. The CDR3, as DNA: TGTGCCAGCAGCCGACTTCGCGGGAGGAGCTCCTACGAGCAGTACTTC.

This chain connects TRBV5-8 to TRBJ1-5; no definite D call. CDR3 length: 13 amino acids. The germline CDR1 and CDR2 sequences are SGHTS and YDEGEE. The germline V and J ends were trimmed by 1 base and 5 bases, with 7 bases remaining between them. CDR3 residues: CASSLPNYQPQHF. The CDR3 nucleotides are TGTGCCAGCAGCTTGCCGAACTATCAGCCCCAGCATTTT.